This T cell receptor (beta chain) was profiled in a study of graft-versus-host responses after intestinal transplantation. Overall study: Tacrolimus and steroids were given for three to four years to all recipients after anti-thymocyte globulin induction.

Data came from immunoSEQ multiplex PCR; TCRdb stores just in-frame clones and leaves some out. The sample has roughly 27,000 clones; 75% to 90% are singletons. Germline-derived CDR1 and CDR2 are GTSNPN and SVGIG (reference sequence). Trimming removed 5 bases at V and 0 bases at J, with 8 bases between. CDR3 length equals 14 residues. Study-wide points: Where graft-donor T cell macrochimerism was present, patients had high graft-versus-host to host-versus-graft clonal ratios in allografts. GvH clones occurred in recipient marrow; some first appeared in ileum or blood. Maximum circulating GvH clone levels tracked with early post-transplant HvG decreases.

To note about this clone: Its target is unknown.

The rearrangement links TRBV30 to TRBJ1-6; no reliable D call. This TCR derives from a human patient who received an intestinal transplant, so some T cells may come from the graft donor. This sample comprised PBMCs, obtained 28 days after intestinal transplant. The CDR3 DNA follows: TGTGCCTGGGATATCAGCTCCTATAATTCACCCCTCCACTTT. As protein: CAWDISSYNSPLHF. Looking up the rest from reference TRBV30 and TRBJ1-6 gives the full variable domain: SQTIHQWPATLVQPVGSPLSLECTVEGTSNPNLYWYRQAAGRGLQLLFYSVGIGQISSEVPQNLSASRPQDRQFILSSKKLLLSDSGFYLCAWDISSYNSPLHFGNGTRLTVT.